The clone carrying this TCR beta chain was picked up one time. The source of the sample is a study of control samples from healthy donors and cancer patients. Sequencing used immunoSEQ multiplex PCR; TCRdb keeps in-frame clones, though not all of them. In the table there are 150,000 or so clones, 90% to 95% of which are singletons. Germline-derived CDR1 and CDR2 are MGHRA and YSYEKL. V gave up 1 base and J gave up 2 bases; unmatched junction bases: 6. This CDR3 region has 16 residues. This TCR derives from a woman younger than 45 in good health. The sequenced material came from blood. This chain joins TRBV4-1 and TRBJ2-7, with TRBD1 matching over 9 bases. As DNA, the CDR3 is TGCGCCAGCAGCCAAGTCATGGGACAGGGACCCTACGAGCAGTACTTC. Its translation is CASSQVMGQGPYEQYF.